This TCR beta chain was sequenced in a study of monozygotic twins with inflammatory bowel disease. General study results and limits: Lower TCRbeta diversity (inverse Simpson) was seen in IBD patients than in healthy co-twins.

For this clonotype: Its antigen is currently unknown.

TCRdb reprocessed the 5' RACE reads and keeps a single row for each CDR3 protein, giving no DNA. The listing contains more than 95,000 distinct CDR3 sequences. Germline loops: CDR1 MNHEY, CDR2 SVGAGI. The CDR3 contains 15 residues. The source of this sequence is a human donor with ulcerative colitis or Crohn's disease, or a healthy co-twin of an affected twin (not recorded which). The sample consisted of blood. V usage is TRBV6-5 and J usage is TRBJ2-2. CDR3: CASSYMVPNTGELFF.